This is a list of T cell receptor beta chains from one sample in a study of a mutant IDH1 vaccine in newly diagnosed glioma. No antigen has been assigned to these receptors. Method: immunoSEQ multiplex PCR; TCRdb's copy keeps in-frame clones and lacks some. The data hold 35,000 to 45,000 clones, with 65% to 90% observed a single time. The sample in question was PBMCs, obtained from a glioma patient whose treatment included an IDH1 peptide vaccine. These receptors were collected from a woman aged 50 to 65 with glioma. Each CDR3 is given with its conserved first and last residue. The order of the fields is V gene, D gene, clone size, J gene, CDR3 protein, CDR3 DNA. The D gene is left open where the match is weak. Not all rows give a size; the values are once, few, many and, for expanded clones, a class.

>TRBV2|TRBD1|.|TRBJ1-4
CASSAGQGAGNEKLFF
TGTGCCAGCAGTGCGGGACAGGGGGCCGGTAATGAAAAACTGTTTTTT
>TRBV5-1|TRBD1|once|TRBJ1-2
CASSLARTGGFDPYGYTF
TGCGCCAGCAGCTTGGCTCGGACAGGGGGATTCGATCCCTATGGCTACACCTTC
>TRBV25-1|.|.|TRBJ1-6
CASGIDSPLHF
TGTGCCAGCGGGATTGATTCACCCCTCCACTTT
>TRBV4-3|TRBD1|.|TRBJ1-2
CASSQEEDRGYGYTF
TGCGCCAGCAGCCAAGAAGAGGACAGGGGATATGGCTACACCTTC
>TRBV2|.|.|TRBJ2-3
CASREPGEFDWDTQYF
TGTGCCAGCAGGGAGCCAGGGGAGTTTGATTGGGATACGCAGTATTTT
>TRBV5-1|.|once|TRBJ1-1
CASSLERGGGEAFF
TGCGCCAGCAGCTTGGAGAGGGGGGGTGGTGAAGCTTTCTTT
>TRBV19|.|.|TRBJ2-3
CASSISGLNTDTQYF
TGTGCCAGTAGTATAAGCGGACTTAACACAGATACGCAGTATTTT
>TRBV19|.|.|TRBJ1-1
CASSIMGGTEAFF
TGTGCCAGTAGTATTATGGGTGGCACTGAAGCTTTCTTT
>TRBV6-6|.|.|TRBJ2-5
CASRGKAMGETQYF
TGTGCCAGCAGGGGCAAAGCCATGGGAGAGACCCAGTACTTC
>TRBV19|.|.|TRBJ1-2
CASSIGGGYGYTF
TGTGCCAGTAGTATTGGAGGGGGCTATGGCTACACCTTC
>TRBV6-6|.|.|TRBJ2-7
CASSSDRPYEQYF
TGTGCCAGCAGCTCTGACAGACCCTACGAGCAGTACTTC
>TRBV4-2|.|.|TRBJ2-7
CASSQEGGTFSYEQYF
TGTGCCAGCAGCCAAGAGGGCGGGACTTTTTCCTACGAGCAGTACTTC
>TRBV7-9|.|few|TRBJ1-1
CASSFQNMGAFF
TGTGCCAGCAGCTTTCAAAACATGGGAGCTTTCTTT
>TRBV4-2|.|.|TRBJ1-1
CATSVPGTEAFF
TGTGCCACCTCGGTCCCGGGAACTGAAGCTTTCTTT
>TRBV19|.|.|TRBJ2-7
CASSSRGHEQYF
TGTGCCAGTAGTTCGAGGGGACACGAGCAGTACTTC
>TRBV19|.|.|TRBJ1-6
CASSIVTANSPLHF
TGTGCCAGTAGTATAGTTACAGCCAATTCACCCCTCCACTTT
>TRBV6-1|TRBD2|once|TRBJ2-7
CASSEPRGAYEQYF
TGTGCCAGCAGTGAACCGCGGGGGGCCTACGAGCAGTACTTC
>TRBV9|TRBD1|few|TRBJ1-6
CASSRGQETSPLHF
TGTGCCAGCAGCAGAGGACAGGAAACTTCACCCCTCCACTTT
>TRBV9|.|.|TRBJ1-6
CASSVEDLARNSPLHF
TGTGCCAGCAGCGTAGAGGACCTCGCCAGGAATTCACCCCTCCACTTT
>TRBV29-1|.|.|TRBJ2-7
CSVAGSSYEQYF
TGCAGCGTTGCGGGGAGCTCCTACGAGCAGTACTTC
>TRBV9|.|.|TRBJ1-2
CASSPGDRGIGGYTF
TGTGCCAGCAGCCCCGGGGACCGAGGAATCGGGGGCTACACCTTC
>TRBV2|.|.|TRBJ1-1
CASVVRENTEAFF
TGTGCCAGCGTCGTCCGGGAGAACACTGAAGCTTTCTTT
>TRBV18|.|.|TRBJ2-2
CASSRRTGDTGELFF
TGTGCCAGCTCACGGCGGACGGGCGACACCGGGGAGCTGTTTTTT
>TRBV19|.|.|TRBJ2-1
CASSIDHQYNEQFF
TGTGCCAGTAGTATAGATCACCAGTACAATGAGCAGTTCTTC
>TRBV7-3|.|few|TRBJ2-2
CASSLSHTGELFF
TGTGCCAGCAGCTTATCCCACACCGGGGAGCTGTTTTTT
>TRBV11-2|TRBD1|few|TRBJ1-2
CASSSTFGTGGSYGYTF
TGTGCCAGCAGCTCGACCTTCGGGACAGGGGGCTCCTATGGCTACACCTTC
>TRBV27|TRBD1|.|TRBJ1-1
CASEGQGGTEAFF
TGTGCCAGTGAAGGACAGGGCGGCACTGAAGCTTTCTTT
>TRBV27|TRBD2|.|TRBJ2-7
CASARRGAYEQYF
TGTGCCAGCGCTCGGCGGGGGGCCTACGAGCAGTACTTC
>TRBV19|.|.|TRBJ1-3
CASISGGTGNTIYF
TGTGCCAGTATCTCCGGGGGTACTGGAAACACCATATATTTT
>TRBV6-4|.|.|TRBJ1-6
CASSETTASPLHF
TGTGCCAGCAGTGAAACTACCGCCTCACCCCTCCACTTT
>TRBV2|.|.|TRBJ1-2
CASSGAGARYGYTF
TGTGCCAGCAGTGGAGCGGGGGCCCGCTATGGCTACACCTTC
>TRBV7-6|TRBD1|.|TRBJ1-5
CASSPDRSNQPQHF
TGTGCCAGCAGCCCGGACAGGTCGAATCAGCCCCAGCATTTT
>TRBV5-4|.|.|TRBJ1-2
CASKLGGTLYGYTF
TGTGCCAGCAAGCTCGGGGGAACTCTCTATGGCTACACCTTC